Below, 28 T cell receptor beta chains from the same sample are listed, as sequenced in a study of shared clonotypes between healthy human individuals. Produced via immunoSEQ multiplex PCR; TCRdb's table is partial and in-frame only. The table has 2.5 million or so clones, approximately 92% seen once. Sequencing used naive CD4+ T cells sorted from blood. As to subset: CD45RA+ positively selected. The receptors shown here come from a man aged 18 to 30 in good health.

V and J are TRBV18 and TRBJ2-7, with D possibly TRBD2 on 5 matching bases. Germline V CDR1 and CDR2: KGHSH, LQKENI. Trimming took 6 bases from V and 3 from J, leaving 12 bases between them. This CDR3 contains 13 residues. The CDR3: CASSSAGGYEQYF. CDR3 DNA: TGTGCCAGCTCGTCCGCGGGCGGCTACGAGCAGTACTTC.

This chain joins TRBV30 and TRBJ1-6; possibly TRBD1 for D (5 bases). V dropped 3 bases and J dropped 6 bases, with 15 bases sitting between them. Germline CDR1 reads GTSNPN; CDR2 reads SVGIG (reference sequence). The CDR3 runs 15 residues. In DNA, the CDR3 is TGTGCCTGGAGCCCGCCGACAGCAATTAATTCACCCCTCCACTTT. Protein: CAWSPPTAINSPLHF.

The chain couples TRBV27 to TRBJ1-4; 7 positions agree with TRBD1. CDR3 length: 14 residues. V lost 5 bases to trimming and J lost 10 bases; unmatched junction nucleotides: 10. Looked up from germline, CDR1 is MNHEY and CDR2 is SMNVEV (reference sequence). This chain's CDR3 is CASSQTRQGGKLFF. CDR3 DNA: TGTGCCAGCAGTCAAACCAGACAGGGTGGAAAACTGTTTTTT. The complete variable domain, with remaining parts taken from reference TRBV27 and TRBJ1-4, reads EAQVTQNPRYLITVTGKKLTVTCSQNMNHEYMSWYRQDPGLGLRQIYYSMNVEVTDKGDVPEGYKVSRKEKRNFPLILESPSPNQTSLYFCASSQTRQGGKLFFGSGTQLSVL.

In its sample, this clone was seen once. The junction differs from germline at one of its ends, possibly a read error. The chain joins TRBV7-7 to TRBJ2-5; TRBD2 agrees at 11 bases. The CDR3 is 15 residues long. Germline V gives CDR1 SSHAT, CDR2 FNYEAQ (reference sequence). Written as DNA, the CDR3 is TGTGCTAGCAGCTTAGTTCTAGCGGGGGGAGAGACCCAGTACTTC. Translating gives CASSLVLAGGETQYF.

The chain couples TRBV19 to TRBJ1-6; possible D gene TRBD1, 5 bases. Germline CDR1 reads LNHDA; CDR2 reads SQIVND (reference sequence). V was clipped by 3 bases and J by 0 bases, with 9 bases between them. CDR3 length equals 16 residues. CDR3 coding DNA: TGTGCCAGTAGTATTTCAACAGGCTCCTATAATTCACCCCTCCACTTT. Its protein product is CASSISTGSYNSPLHF. Full variable domain (remainder filled in from reference TRBV19 and TRBJ1-6): DGGITQSPKYLFRKEGQNVTLSCEQNLNHDAMYWYRQDPGQGLRLIYYSQIVNDFQKGDIAEGYSVSREKKESFPLTVTSAQKNPTAFYLCASSISTGSYNSPLHFGNGTRLTVT.

This chain joins TRBV15 and TRBJ1-1, with D unclear. Germline CDR1 LNHNV, CDR2 YYDKDF (reference sequence). Trimming shortened V by 0 bases and J by 2 bases, and 10 bases separated the two germline ends. This CDR3 region has 15 residues. CDR3 coding DNA: TGTGCCACCAGCAGAGATGAATTTCCCAACACTGAAGCTTTCTTT. This encodes CATSRDEFPNTEAFF. The full variable domain, in which reference TRBV15 and TRBJ1-1 provide the parts outside the CDR3, is DAMVIQNPRYQVTQFGKPVTLSCSQTLNHNVMYWYQQKSSQAPKLLFHYYDKDFNNEADTPDNFQSRRPNTSFCFLDIRSPGLGDTAMYLCATSRDEFPNTEAFFGQGTRLTVV.

The chain employs TRBV5-1 and TRBJ2-1; no clear D gene. From germline, CDR1 is SGHRS and CDR2 YFSETQ. Trimming removed 1 base from V and 5 bases from J, with 10 bases in between. The CDR3 covers 14 residues. CDR3 residues: CASSLWPNDNEQFF. CDR3 DNA sequence: TGCGCCAGCAGCTTGTGGCCTAATGACAATGAGCAGTTCTTC.

CDR3 in DNA: TGTGCCAGCAGCTTAGGGGGAATCACAGATACGCAGTATTTT. Translated, it gives CASSLGGITDTQYF. The V gene is TRBV11-3, the J gene TRBJ2-3; D is unclear. The V and J ends lost 1 base and 2 bases respectively, with 7 bases between them. Germline CDR1 and CDR2: SGHNT and YENEEA. The CDR3 length is 14 residues.

The V and J genes are TRBV18 and TRBJ1-2, with a tentative D call TRBD1 (5 bases). V was clipped by 6 bases and J by 0 bases, with 11 bases between them. Germline lookup yields CDR1 KGHSH and CDR2 LQKENI. The CDR3 covers 14 residues. In nucleotides, the CDR3 is TGTGCCAGCTCGACAGTCGAGGCTAACTATGGCTACACCTTC. It yields the protein CASSTVEANYGYTF.

The J gene is TRBJ1-2, the V gene TRBV6-4; 7 nucleotides match TRBD1. Unmatched junction bases numbered 15, after V lost 7 bases and J lost 4 bases. The CDR3 is 16 amino acids. Germline V gives CDR1 MRHNA, CDR2 SNTAGT. The CDR3 bases are TGTGCCAGCACTCCCCGAGAGCAGGGGGTAATCTATGGCTACACCTTC. It specifies CASTPREQGVIYGYTF.

The V gene is TRBV5-6, the J gene TRBJ2-2; 9 bases match TRBD1. The CDR3 has 14 residues. Germline CDR1 and CDR2: SGHDT and YYEEEE. The V segment lost 4 bases and the J segment 5 bases; nucleotides outside the gene matches: 3. CDR3 DNA: TGTGCCAGCAGCGCCGGGACAGGGACCGGGGAGCTGTTTTTT. Translating gives CASSAGTGTGELFF.

The table lists this clone with a count of one. This chain uses TRBV19 with TRBJ2-7; 10 bases are shared with TRBD2. Trimming cost V 10 bases and J 7 bases; bases outside gene matches: 10. This CDR3 has 13 amino acids. Germline CDR1 reads LNHDA; CDR2 reads SQIVND (reference sequence). CDR3 sequence: CATRAGGPGEQYF. CDR3 bases: TGTGCCACTCGAGCGGGGGGGCCGGGGGAGCAGTACTTC.

This sequence joins TRBV10-2 and TRBJ1-2; weak D call: TRBD1 (5 bases). This CDR3 comprises 13 residues. The V gene lost 7 bases and the J gene lost 3 bases, with 12 bases spanning the gap. From germline, CDR1 is WSHSY and CDR2 SAAADI. CDR3 DNA: TGCGCCAGCATGCCAGGGTTGTACTATGGCTACACCTTC. It is translated as CASMPGLYYGYTF.

CDR3 DNA sequence: TGCGCCAGCAGTGAGACAGGGTTCACCGGGGAGCTGTTTTTT. Translation: CASSETGFTGELFF. The chain recombines TRBV10-1 with TRBJ2-2; D is perhaps TRBD1 (6 bases). The V gene's germline CDR1 is WNHNN and CDR2 SYGVQD (reference sequence). Trimming removed 2 bases at V and 4 bases at J, with 8 bases between. The CDR3 length is 14 residues.

Concerning this clone: Within the sample, other DNA sequences also encode this same CDR3. The J gene is TRBJ2-1, the V gene TRBV7-2; D remains ambiguous. Trimming stripped 0 bases from V and 9 bases from J, with 3 bases between. Germline-derived CDR1 and CDR2 are SGHTA and FQGNSA. The CDR3 loop spans 11 amino acids. This chain's CDR3 is CASSLAREQFF. The CDR3 nucleotides are TGTGCCAGCAGCTTAGCGCGTGAGCAGTTCTTC.

CDR3 amino acids: CASSLYDRSNQPQHF. The CDR3 DNA reads TGTGCCAGCAGTTTATACGACAGGAGCAATCAGCCCCAGCATTTT. V usage is TRBV28 and J usage is TRBJ1-5; possible D gene TRBD1, 6 bases. The V gene lost 1 base and the J gene lost 1 base, with 8 bases spanning the gap. CDR1 MDHEN and CDR2 SYDVKM come from the germline V gene. The length of the CDR3 is 15 residues.

The rearrangement uses TRBV9 and TRBJ2-3, with a tentative D call TRBD2 (7 bases). Per the germline V gene, CDR1 is SGDLS and CDR2 is YYNGEE. This CDR3 contains 16 residues. V lost 7 bases and J lost 3, with 21 bases in between. CDR3 in DNA: TGTGCCAGCTCCCAGGGGATAGGGGGAGGGACAGATACGCAGTATTTT. The encoded protein is CASSQGIGGGTDTQYF.

The J gene is TRBJ2-1, the V gene TRBV11-2; either TRBD1 or TRBD2 may fit D (5 bases each). CDR1 and CDR2 from the germline V gene are SGHAT and FQNNGV. This CDR3 comprises 15 residues. Trimming left V 4 bases short and J 7 bases short, with 17 bases between. The CDR3 region is CASSSYRGPWNEQFF. The CDR3 region has the DNA TGTGCCAGCAGCTCATACCGGGGCCCGTGGAATGAGCAGTTCTTC. Based on the CDR3 plus reference TRBV11-2 and TRBJ2-1, the full variable domain is EAGVAQSPRYKIIEKRQSVAFWCNPISGHATLYWYQQILGQGPKLLIQFQNNGVVDDSQLPKDRFSAERLKGVDSTLKIQPAKLEDSAVYLCASSSYRGPWNEQFFGPGTRLTVL.

The chain employs TRBV28 and TRBJ1-2; D gene unclear. Trimming pared 3 bases from V and 5 bases from J, leaving 13 bases between. CDR1 is MDHEN, CDR2 SYDVKM, per germline. CDR3 length: 14 amino acids. CDR3 DNA sequence: TGTGCCAGCAGTTTTGGGAGAGGGCCTTATGGCTACACCTTC. As protein: CASSFGRGPYGYTF.

This clone was counted a single time. The CDR3 region has the DNA TGTGCCAGCTCACCACCGATTATGGGGGCCGGTCAGCCCCAGCATTTT. Translating gives CASSPPIMGAGQPQHF. This rearrangement joins TRBV18 to TRBJ1-5; TRBD1 is a possible D gene (6 bases). Germline-derived CDR1 and CDR2 are KGHSH and LQKENI. This CDR3 region has 16 residues. The V end lost 0 bases, the J end lost 6 bases, and 15 bases lay between the germline ends.

This clone was observed a single time. This rearrangement joins TRBV7-9 to TRBJ1-6; 8 nucleotides match TRBD1. The CDR3 runs 16 residues. CDR1 SEHNR and CDR2 FQNEAQ come from the germline V gene (reference sequence). Losses at the gene ends were 6 bases for V and 5 bases for J; bases not matched to a gene: 9. The CDR3 bases are TGTGCCAGCAGTTCGGACAGGGAGCGAAATAATTCACCCCTCCACTTT. This encodes CASSSDRERNNSPLHF.

The chain carries TRBV18 and TRBJ1-3; D not resolved. Germline values: CDR1 KGHSH, CDR2 LQKENI. The CDR3 contains 14 residues. Trimming shortened V by 3 bases and J by 4 bases, and 10 bases separated the two germline ends. The CDR3 DNA is TGTGCCAGCTCACCGAAGGACCCCGGAAACACCATATATTTT. Residues: CASSPKDPGNTIYF. Combining the CDR3 with reference TRBV18 and TRBJ1-3 gives the whole variable domain NAGVMQNPRHLVRRRGQEARLRCSPMKGHSHVYWYRQLPEEGLKFMVYLQKENIIDESGMPKERFSAEFPKEGPSILRIQQVVRGDSAAYFCASSPKDPGNTIYFGEGSWLTVV.

This chain joins TRBV7-2 and TRBJ1-4; possible D gene TRBD1, 5 bases. The V gene lost 1 base and the J gene lost 4 bases, with 13 bases spanning the gap. The CDR3 contains 16 residues. The germline CDR1 and CDR2 sequences are SGHTA and FQGNSA. CDR3 loop: CASSLGGRRGNEKLFF. The CDR3, as DNA: TGTGCCAGCAGCTTAGGAGGGAGGAGGGGTAATGAAAAACTGTTTTTT.

The count of this clone is one. V and J are TRBV7-6 and TRBJ2-3, with D possibly being TRBD1 or TRBD2 (5 bases each). The germline V gene has CDR1 SGHVS and CDR2 FNYEAQ. The CDR3 consists of 17 residues. The germline V and J ends were trimmed by 6 bases and 5 bases, with 24 bases remaining between them. The CDR3 loop reads CASRSSSGTSEGDTQYF. CDR3 sequence (DNA): TGTGCCAGCAGGTCCTCTTCTGGGACCAGTGAAGGAGATACGCAGTATTTT.

The rearrangement links TRBV5-1 to TRBJ2-7; D remains ambiguous. The germline V and J ends were trimmed by 0 bases and 6 bases, with 19 bases remaining between them. The CDR3 loop spans 16 amino acids. Germline V gene sequence: CDR1 SGHRS, CDR2 YFSETQ. DNA for the CDR3: TGCGCCAGCAGCTTGGCGTGGGGTATCTACGGTGCCGAGCAGTACTTC. Encoded protein: CASSLAWGIYGAEQYF.

The chain employs TRBV6-5 and TRBJ1-2; 9 bases map to TRBD1. Germline values: CDR1 MNHEY, CDR2 SVGAGI. The V and J ends lost 2 bases and 4 bases, in that order; junction bases with no gene match: 2. This CDR3 has 14 residues. The CDR3 DNA reads as TGTGCCAGCAGTTACACAGGGGGCGGCTATGGCTACACCTTC. As protein: CASSYTGGGYGYTF.

The chain is built from TRBV2 and TRBJ2-7; D gene ambiguous. Trimming left V 6 bases short and J 0 bases short, with 15 bases between. CDR3 length: 15 residues. From germline, CDR1 is SNHLY and CDR2 FYNNEI. The CDR3 loop is CASSPDYFRSYEQYF. The CDR3 nucleotides read TGTGCCAGCAGCCCCGATTACTTCCGCTCCTACGAGCAGTACTTC.

This clone was found once. The same CDR3 is also encoded by other DNA sequences in this sample. The chain couples TRBV6-1 to TRBJ2-3; D not resolved. Trimming cost V 7 bases and J 1 base, with 6 bases left between them. This CDR3 has 12 amino acids. Germline assignment: CDR1 MNHNS and CDR2 SASEGT. CDR3 residues: CASTVGTDTQYF. CDR3 DNA: TGTGCCAGCACCGTCGGCACAGATACGCAGTATTTT.